The 20 T cell receptor beta chains presented below share a single source sample, sequenced in a study of blood T cell repertoires in COVID-19 (dated by TCRdb to about 2020). Library method: the immunoSEQ multiplex PCR assay. What TCRdb holds here is the immuneACCESS table cut down to in-frame rearrangements. Part of the clones is not present; checked against another copy, under half of the missing clones reflect an unresolved V gene, and the others are unexplained. The sample yields about 160,000 clones; around four fifths were counted once. The biggest ten clones account for roughly 2.8% of the sample. Sequencing was done on a sample of peripheral blood. The origin of the receptors is a man between 65 and 80 years old with acute or convalescent COVID-19.

Notes on this clone: The same CDR3 can be traced to other DNA sequences in this sample. The chain uses TRBV6-5 and TRBJ2-2; 9 positions agree with TRBD1. The CDR3 totals 16 residues. V gave up 2 bases and J gave up 3 bases; unmatched junction bases: 4. The germline V gene has CDR1 MNHEY and CDR2 SVGAGI. This CDR3 reads CASSYGTGGYTGELFF. The CDR3 DNA is TGTGCCAGCAGTTACGGAACAGGGGGCTACACCGGGGAGCTGTTTTTT.

The chain combines TRBV5-4 with TRBJ2-1, with D maybe TRBD2 (6 bases). This CDR3 region has 15 residues. CDR1 is SGHNT, CDR2 YYREEE, per germline (reference sequence). The V end lost 0 bases, the J end lost 3 bases, and 10 bases lay between the germline ends. CDR3 sequence (DNA): TGTGCCAGCAGCTTGGTTCCGGGACTCTACAATGAGCAGTTCTTC. As protein: CASSLVPGLYNEQFF.

The rearrangement links TRBV5-5 to TRBJ1-1; 9 bases fit TRBD1. This CDR3 is 15 amino acids long. The trim removed 4 bases at V and 5 bases at J, leaving 9 bases unmatched. Germline V gene lookup returns CDR1 SGHKS and CDR2 YYEKEE (reference sequence). The CDR3 is CASSRLGQGETEAFF. The DNA of the CDR3 is TGTGCCAGCAGCCGCCTGGGACAGGGTGAGACTGAAGCTTTCTTT. The full variable domain, in which reference TRBV5-5 and TRBJ1-1 provide the parts outside the CDR3, is DAGVTQSPTHLIKTRGQQVTLRCSPISGHKSVSWYQQVLGQGPQFIFQYYEKEERGRGNFPDRFSARQFPNYSSELNVNALLLGDSALYLCASSRLGQGETEAFFGQGTRLTVV.

The chain joins TRBV6-5 to TRBJ2-7, with 7 bases fitting TRBD1. J lost 8 bases, V lost 0 bases, and 10 bases had no gene match. Germline lookup yields CDR1 MNHEY and CDR2 SVGAGI. This CDR3 spans 15 amino acids. The CDR3 sequence: CASSYSSQGVAQQYF. CDR3 coding DNA: TGTGCCAGCAGTTACTCGAGTCAGGGGGTCGCCCAGCAGTACTTC.

CDR3: CASRRGAGGIYEQYF. The CDR3 coding sequence is TGTGCCAGCAGACGGGGCGCGGGGGGGATCTACGAGCAGTACTTC. This chain uses TRBV6-5 with TRBJ2-7; 9 nucleotides agree with TRBD2. Losses at the gene ends were 6 bases for V and 3 bases for J; bases not matched to a gene: 9. The germline V gene has CDR1 MNHEY and CDR2 SVGAGI. The CDR3 sequence is 15 residues long.

The chain has TRBV3-1 (or the pseudogene TRBV3-2) and TRBJ1-1, with TRBD1 matching over 7 bases. CDR3 length: 16 amino acids. CDR1 is LGHDT, CDR2 YNNKEL, per germline (reference sequence). Trimming cost V 1 base and J 0 bases; bases outside gene matches: 5. The DNA for the CDR3 is TGTGCCAGCAGCCAAGCCACGGGACAGATGAACACTGAAGCTTTCTTT. This translates into CASSQATGQMNTEAFF.

This clone was detected only a few times. The chain is built from TRBV15 and TRBJ2-7; TRBD1 aligns across 12 bases. CDR1 and CDR2 from the germline V gene are LNHNV and YYDKDF (reference sequence). CDR3 length: 21 amino acids. J lost 5 bases, V lost 0 bases, and 20 bases had no gene match. The CDR3 DNA reads TGTGCCACCAGCAGAGATTTTAGCGTCCGGGACAGGGGGCTTAATACCCACGAGCAGTACTTC. Its translation is CATSRDFSVRDRGLNTHEQYF.

The chain links TRBV3-1 (or the pseudogene TRBV3-2) to TRBJ1-2, with TRBD1 matching over 7 bases. CDR1 and CDR2 from the germline V gene are LGHDT and YNNKEL (reference sequence). With V trimmed by 3 bases and J by 3 bases, 7 bases remained unmatched. The length of the CDR3 is 15 residues. The CDR3 DNA follows: TGTGCCAGCAGCCAGGGGGACAGTTTACACTATGGCTACACCTTC. It specifies CASSQGDSLHYGYTF.

V gene TRBV4-2 combines with J gene TRBJ2-1; 15 nucleotides align to TRBD2. Germline CDR1 reads LGHNA; CDR2 reads YNFKEQ. CDR3 length: 17 amino acids. V was clipped by 1 base and J by 8 bases; unmatched bases: 6. CDR3 bases: TGTGCCAGCAGCCAAGGGACTAGCGGGGGGGCACGCGATGAGCAGTTCTTC. Its protein is CASSQGTSGGARDEQFF.

The chain joins TRBV2 to TRBJ1-1, with a possible D match to TRBD1 (5 bases). Germline V gives CDR1 SNHLY, CDR2 FYNNEI. CDR3 length: 13 amino acids. V lost 6 bases and J 3 bases, leaving 11 bases between the germline ends. CDR3 sequence (DNA): TGTGCCAGCAGCCTGACAGTGGACACTGAAGCTTTCTTT. It is translated as CASSLTVDTEAFF.

This clone was recorded a few times. The V call is TRBV27, the J call TRBJ1-1; 9 nucleotides align to TRBD1. This CDR3 spans 14 amino acids. CDR1 MNHEY and CDR2 SMNVEV come from the germline V gene (reference sequence). J lost 6 bases, V lost 4 bases, and 6 bases had no gene match. DNA for the CDR3: TGTGCCAGCAGTTGGGACAGGGCGCACGCTGAAGCTTTCTTT. The encoded protein is CASSWDRAHAEAFF.

The V call is TRBV6-1, the J call TRBJ1-2, with 12 bases lining up with TRBD1. Germline V gene sequence: CDR1 MNHNS, CDR2 SASEGT. The CDR3 is 16 residues long. The trim removed 4 bases at V and 7 bases at J, leaving 10 bases unmatched. This CDR3 reads CASSVESGTGGFGYTF. The CDR3 region has the DNA TGTGCCAGCAGTGTAGAATCCGGGACAGGGGGCTTTGGCTACACCTTC.

V gene TRBV9 combines with J gene TRBJ1-2; D is uncertain. The V end was cut by 3 bases, the J end by 8 bases, with 11 bases between. There are 12 residues in the CDR3. The germline CDR1 and CDR2 sequences are SGDLS and YYNGEE. The CDR3 sequence: CASSALIGGYTF. The CDR3 coding sequence is TGTGCCAGCAGCGCCCTAATCGGGGGCTACACCTTC.

V is TRBV9 and J is TRBJ2-5; 14 bases align to TRBD2. The CDR3 runs to 16 residues. In germline, CDR1 is SGDLS, CDR2 YYNGEE. V dropped 7 bases and J dropped 5; count of bases not matched to a gene: 10. CDR3 DNA: TGTGCCAGCGGGACCGGGACTAGCGGGAGTGATGAGACCCAGTACTTC. This sequence encodes CASGTGTSGSDETQYF. The whole variable domain, remainder taken from reference TRBV9 and TRBJ2-5, is DSGVTQTPKHLITATGQRVTLRCSPRSGDLSVYWYQQSLDQGLQFLIQYYNGEERAKGNILERFSAQQFPDLHSELNLSSLELGDSALYFCASGTGTSGSDETQYFGPGTRLLVL.

The chain has TRBV5-1 and TRBJ2-1, with TRBD2 identical over 14 bases. V lost 2 bases and J lost 7; bases outside the gene matches: 8. This CDR3 contains 17 residues. Germline V CDR1 and CDR2: SGHRS, YFSETQ. For the CDR3, the DNA is TGCGCCAGCAGCTTAAAGGTGACTAGCGGGGGGGCGAATGAGCAGTTCTTC. This encodes CASSLKVTSGGANEQFF.

This clone has just one count. For the CDR3, the DNA is TGTGCCAGTAGTATAGTGGGACAGGGGCCATACGAGCAGTACTTC. It specifies CASSIVGQGPYEQYF. The chain recombines TRBV19 with TRBJ2-7, with 10 bases matching TRBD1. V lost 1 base and J lost 4; bases outside the gene matches: 4. CDR1 LNHDA and CDR2 SQIVND come from the germline V gene (reference sequence). This CDR3 is 15 amino acids long. Variable domain in full (rest from reference TRBV19 and TRBJ2-7): DGGITQSPKYLFRKEGQNVTLSCEQNLNHDAMYWYRQDPGQGLRLIYYSQIVNDFQKGDIAEGYSVSREKKESFPLTVTSAQKNPTAFYLCASSIVGQGPYEQYFGPGTRLTVT.

This chain joins TRBV6-1 and TRBJ1-5; 8 positions match TRBD1. From germline, CDR1 is MNHNS and CDR2 SASEGT. The CDR3 covers 16 residues. V lost 0 bases to trimming and J lost 4 bases; unmatched junction nucleotides: 5. The CDR3 DNA follows: TGTGCCAGCAGTGAAGCATTGGACAGGGCGAATCAGCCCCAGCATTTT. Translating it yields CASSEALDRANQPQHF.

The rearrangement links TRBV19 to TRBJ1-1, with D unclear. CDR1 is LNHDA, CDR2 SQIVND, per germline (reference sequence). The V gene lost 3 bases and the J gene lost 1 base, with 15 bases spanning the gap. The CDR3 is made up of 16 amino acids. The CDR3 region has the DNA TGTGCCAGTAGTATTGGAGGAGGGTTCAGGAACACTGAAGCTTTCTTT. Encoded protein: CASSIGGGFRNTEAFF.

The gene calls are TRBV5-1 and TRBJ1-1, with 9 bases fitting TRBD1. Germline-derived CDR1 and CDR2 are SGHRS and YFSETQ. V lost 4 bases to trimming and J lost 0 bases; unmatched junction nucleotides: 10. The CDR3 runs to 17 residues. This CDR3 reads CASSTGTGPNMNTEAFF. The CDR3 DNA reads as TGCGCCAGCAGCACCGGGACAGGGCCAAACATGAACACTGAAGCTTTCTTT.

This chain's CDR3 is CASSPRTGAGNTEAFF. In DNA, the CDR3 is TGTGCCAGCAGCCCGAGAACAGGGGCGGGGAACACTGAAGCTTTCTTT. The chain joins TRBV5-4 to TRBJ1-1; 7 nucleotides match TRBD1. The CDR3 totals 16 residues. The V and J ends lost 4 bases and 1 base, in that order; junction bases with no gene match: 10. Germline loops: CDR1 SGHNT, CDR2 YYREEE (reference sequence). Using reference TRBV5-4 and TRBJ1-1 for the parts outside the CDR3, the full variable domain is ETGVTQSPTHLIKTRGQQVTLRCSSQSGHNTVSWYQQALGQGPQFIFQYYREEENGRGNFPPRFSGLQFPNYSSELNVNALELDDSALYLCASSPRTGAGNTEAFFGQGTRLTVV.